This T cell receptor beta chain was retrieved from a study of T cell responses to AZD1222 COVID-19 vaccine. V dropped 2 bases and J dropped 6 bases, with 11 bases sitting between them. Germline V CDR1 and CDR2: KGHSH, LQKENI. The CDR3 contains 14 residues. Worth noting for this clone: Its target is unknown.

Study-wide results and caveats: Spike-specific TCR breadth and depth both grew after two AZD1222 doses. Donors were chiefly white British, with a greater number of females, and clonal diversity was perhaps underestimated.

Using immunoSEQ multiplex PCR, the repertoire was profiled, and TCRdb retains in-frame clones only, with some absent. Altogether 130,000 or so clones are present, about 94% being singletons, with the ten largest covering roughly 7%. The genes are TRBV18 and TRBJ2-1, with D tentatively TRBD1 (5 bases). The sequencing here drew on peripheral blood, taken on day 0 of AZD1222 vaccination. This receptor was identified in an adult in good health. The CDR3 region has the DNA TGTGCCAGCTCACCAGATAGGGGCCTCAATGAGCAGTTCTTC. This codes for CASSPDRGLNEQFF.